This paragraph reports one T cell receptor (beta chain). This sample is drawn from a study of blood T cell repertoires in COVID-19. CDR3 length: 14 residues. Germline V gene lookup returns CDR1 GTSNPN and CDR2 SVGIG (reference sequence). V was trimmed by 1 base and J by 0 bases, leaving 7 bases between them. Libraries were prepared by immunoSEQ multiplex PCR; TCRdb keeps only in-frame clonotypes and omits some of them. The table shows roughly 130,000 clones, with approximately 83% occurring only once. The receptor's source is a man in his forties with active or convalescent COVID-19. V is TRBV30 and J is TRBJ2-1, with a tentative D call TRBD2 (6 bases). Sequencing was carried out using peripheral blood. CDR3 in DNA: TGTGCCTGGAGTGCCGGGAGCTCCTACAATGAGCAGTTCTTC. Translation gives CAWSAGSSYNEQFF.